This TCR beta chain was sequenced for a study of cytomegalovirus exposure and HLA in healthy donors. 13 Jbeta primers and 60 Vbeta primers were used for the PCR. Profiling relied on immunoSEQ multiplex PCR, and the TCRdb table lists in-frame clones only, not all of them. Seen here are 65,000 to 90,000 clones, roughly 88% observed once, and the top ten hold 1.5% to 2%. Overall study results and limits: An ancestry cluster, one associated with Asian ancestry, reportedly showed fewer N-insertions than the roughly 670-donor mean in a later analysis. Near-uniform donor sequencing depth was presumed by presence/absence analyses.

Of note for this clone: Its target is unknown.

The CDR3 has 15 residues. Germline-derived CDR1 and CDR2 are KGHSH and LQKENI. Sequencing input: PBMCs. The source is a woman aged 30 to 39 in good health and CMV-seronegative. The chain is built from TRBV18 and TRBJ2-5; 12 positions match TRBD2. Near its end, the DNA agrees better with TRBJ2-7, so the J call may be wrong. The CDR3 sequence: CASSPGLAGHYEQYF. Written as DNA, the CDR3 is TGTGCCAGCTCACCGGGACTAGCGGGCCACTACGAGCAGTACTTC.